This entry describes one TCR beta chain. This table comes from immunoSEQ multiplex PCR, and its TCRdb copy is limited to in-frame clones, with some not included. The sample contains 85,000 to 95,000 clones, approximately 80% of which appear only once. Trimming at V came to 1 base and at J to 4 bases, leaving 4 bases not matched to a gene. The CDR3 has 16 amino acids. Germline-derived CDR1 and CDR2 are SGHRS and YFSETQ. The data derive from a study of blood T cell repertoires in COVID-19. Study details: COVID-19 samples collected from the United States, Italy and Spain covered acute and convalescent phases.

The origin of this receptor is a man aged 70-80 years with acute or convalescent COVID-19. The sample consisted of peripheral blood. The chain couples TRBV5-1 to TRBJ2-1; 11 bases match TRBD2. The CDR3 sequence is CASSLPGTSGYNEQFF. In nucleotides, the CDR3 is TGCGCCAGCAGCTTGCCCGGGACTAGCGGTTACAATGAGCAGTTCTTC.